These 9 T cell receptor beta chains were sequenced from one sample in a study of shared clonotypes between healthy human individuals. The table came from immunoSEQ multiplex PCR; TCRdb's copy has only in-frame clones and leaves some out. The table has about 2 million clones, approximately 95% seen once; the top ten hold roughly 1%. Terminally differentiated effector memory CD45RA+ cells were left out of the naive CD8 fraction, which was CD45RO-negative and positively selected for CCR7. Sequencing input: naive CD8+ T cells sorted from blood. The receptors stem from a man aged 18 to 30 in good health.

This chain links TRBV29-1 with TRBJ1-2; unclear D gene. Trimming removed 0 bases at V and 1 base at J, with 9 bases between. Germline CDR1 SQVTM, CDR2 ANQGSEA. There are 14 residues in the CDR3. The chain's CDR3 is CSVEDLQINYGYTF. CDR3 nucleotide sequence: TGCAGCGTTGAAGATCTACAGATTAACTATGGCTACACCTTC.

CDR3 residues: CAWSDPRGVIEQFF. DNA for the CDR3: TGTGCCTGGAGTGACCCCAGGGGAGTGATTGAGCAGTTCTTC. This sequence joins TRBV30 and TRBJ2-1; D might be TRBD1 (6 bases). Germline CDR1 is GTSNPN and CDR2 is SVGIG (reference sequence). The length of the CDR3 is 14 residues. V lost 1 base and J lost 9, with 16 bases in between. Full variable domain (rest looked up from reference TRBV30 and TRBJ2-1): SQTIHQWPATLVQPVGSPLSLECTVEGTSNPNLYWYRQAAGRGLQLLFYSVGIGQISSEVPQNLSASRPQDRQFILSSKKLLLSDSGFYLCAWSDPRGVIEQFFGPGTRLTVL.

The rearrangement joins TRBV6-6 to TRBJ1-4; D remains ambiguous. The V gene's germline CDR1 is MNHNY and CDR2 SVGAGI (reference sequence). The CDR3 extends over 14 amino acids. Trimming took 6 bases from V and 8 from J, leaving 16 bases between them. The CDR3 spells CASSSDLTKEKLFF. CDR3 in DNA: TGTGCCAGCAGCTCGGATCTTACGAAGGAAAAACTGTTTTTT.

This clone appeared a few times. Other DNA sequences in the sample encode the same CDR3. The gene calls are TRBV4-3 and TRBJ1-2; a weak D match, TRBD1 (5 bases). The ends were cut back, 0 bases at V and 2 bases at J, with 10 bases in the middle. From germline, CDR1 is LGHNA and CDR2 YSLEER. This CDR3 contains 15 residues. CDR3 in amino acids: CASSQDSGGNYGYTF. Written as DNA, the CDR3 is TGCGCCAGCAGCCAAGATTCGGGGGGGAACTATGGCTACACCTTC.

This sequence joins TRBV27 and TRBJ2-7, with 8 bases identical to TRBD2. The CDR3 is made up of 14 amino acids. With 6 bases clipped from V and 3 bases from J, the junction kept 7 bases outside the gene matches. Germline V lookup: CDR1 MNHEY, CDR2 SMNVEV (reference sequence). CDR3 bases: TGTGCCAGCAGGCCCGTAGCGGGAAACTACGAGCAGTACTTC. This translates into CASRPVAGNYEQYF.

The chain joins TRBV4-3 to TRBJ2-1; D might be TRBD2 (5 bases). This CDR3 spans 15 amino acids. Germline assignment: CDR1 LGHNA and CDR2 YSLEER. V lost 0 bases and J 5 bases, leaving 11 bases between the germline ends. CDR3: CASSQDEEANNEQFF. For the CDR3, the DNA is TGCGCCAGCAGCCAAGATGAGGAGGCAAACAATGAGCAGTTCTTC.

In this sample, this clone turned up once. This chain uses TRBV6-1 with TRBJ2-2; the match to TRBD1 covers 9 bases. Per germline, CDR1 MNHNS and CDR2 SASEGT. The CDR3 is made up of 17 amino acids. Losses at the gene ends were 1 base for V and 7 bases for J; bases not matched to a gene: 10. CDR3 in DNA: TGTGCCAGCAGTGAAGAAGTGGGACAGGGCCCCGTCGGGGAGCTGTTTTTT. Translated: CASSEEVGQGPVGELFF.

Comment on this clone: This may arise from a read error, as a much more abundant clone is one base away. Other DNA sequences from this sample encode an identical CDR3 as well. The J gene is TRBJ1-1, the V gene TRBV6-5; possible D gene TRBD1, 5 bases. Deletions cut 2 bases from V and 2 bases from J, with 6 bases between. The CDR3 extends over 13 amino acids. Germline V gene lookup returns CDR1 MNHEY and CDR2 SVGAGI. Here the CDR3 reads CASSYGGNTEAFF. The CDR3 DNA is TGTGCCAGCAGTTACGGGGGTAACACTGAAGCTTTCTTT.

CDR3 protein: CASSSIHSGGQPWEQYF. CDR3 in DNA: TGTGCCAGCAGCTCTATACACTCGGGGGGACAGCCTTGGGAGCAGTACTTC. The chain employs TRBV11-2 and TRBJ2-7, with D possibly being TRBD1 or TRBD2 (7 bases each). The CDR3 consists of 17 residues. Germline CDR1 and CDR2: SGHAT and FQNNGV. V was shortened by 4 bases and J by 7 bases, with 26 bases between the two germline ends. Combining the CDR3 with reference TRBV11-2 and TRBJ2-7 gives the whole variable domain EAGVAQSPRYKIIEKRQSVAFWCNPISGHATLYWYQQILGQGPKLLIQFQNNGVVDDSQLPKDRFSAERLKGVDSTLKIQPAKLEDSAVYLCASSSIHSGGQPWEQYFGPGTRLTVT.